The 27 T cell receptor beta chains below were found in one sample sequenced in a study of human CD8 memory T cell subsets. UMI-labeled 5' RACE was used, and it produced the TCR beta libraries. TCRdb re-called the 5' RACE reads, yielding one record per CDR3 amino acid sequence without DNA. Here the sample table reports over 3,500 distinct CDR3 sequences. What was sequenced was CD8+ T cells from PBMCs. The receptor source for this set is a human donor in good health.

The chain is built from TRBV12-3 or TRBV12-4 and TRBJ2-1; TCRdb names TRBD2, which stays unverified in the absence of DNA. The CDR3 totals 15 residues. The CDR3 reads CASSLEGRELDEQFF.

Frequency places this clonotype as medium-sized. CDR3 in amino acids: CASSPKPGLAGGPPYNEQFF. The V gene is TRBV7-3, the J gene TRBJ2-1; TCRdb's assignment of TRBD2 cannot be checked, as there is no DNA. Germline V lookup: CDR1 SGHTA, CDR2 FQGTGA. The CDR3 spans 20 residues.

In terms of frequency, this clonotype is medium-sized (0.01 to 0.1%). The chain carries TRBV4-2 and TRBJ1-5; the TRBD1 assignment by TCRdb is unverifiable without DNA. This CDR3 is built from 17 residues. The germline gives CDR1 LGHNA, CDR2 YNFKEQ. The CDR3 sequence: CASSQDFPDRGNQPQHF.

The chain links TRBV4-1 to TRBJ2-5. CDR1 is MGHRA, CDR2 YSYEKL, per germline. The length of the CDR3 is 13 residues. The CDR3 spells CASSEQPGKTQYF.

Frequency places this clonotype as medium-sized. This chain joins TRBV7-8 and TRBJ2-3; absent DNA, TCRdb's TRBD1 call cannot be checked. The CDR3 totals 17 residues. Germline loops: CDR1 SGHVS, CDR2 FQNEAQ. CDR3 protein: CASSSESGRGKADTQYF. Drawing the rest from reference TRBV7-8 and TRBJ2-3, the complete variable domain is GAGVSQSPRYKVAKRGQDVALRCDPISGHVSLFWYQQALGQGPEFLTYFQNEAQLDKSGLPSDRFFAERPEGSVSTLKIQRTQQEDSAVYLCASSSESGRGKADTQYFGPGTRLTVL.

According to its frequency, this clonotype is medium-sized. The J gene is TRBJ1-5, the V gene TRBV10-3. Germline lookup yields CDR1 ENHRY and CDR2 SYGVKD. The CDR3 runs to 15 residues. The CDR3 here is CATELGEESNQPQHF.

The genes are TRBV19 and TRBJ2-7; TCRdb indicates TRBD1, and absent DNA this call remains unverified. The CDR3 sequence is 15 residues long. CDR1 LNHDA and CDR2 SQIVND come from the germline V gene (reference sequence). The chain's CDR3 is CASSNTGDTNYEQYF. Full variable domain (outside the CDR3, taken from reference TRBV19 and TRBJ2-7): DGGITQSPKYLFRKEGQNVTLSCEQNLNHDAMYWYRQDPGQGLRLIYYSQIVNDFQKGDIAEGYSVSREKKESFPLTVTSAQKNPTAFYLCASSNTGDTNYEQYFGPGTRLTVT.

According to its frequency, this clonotype is large. The chain joins TRBV14 to TRBJ2-3; absent DNA, TCRdb's TRBD1 call cannot be checked. This CDR3 comprises 15 residues. The germline CDR1 and CDR2 sequences are SGHDN and FVKESK. CDR3 amino acids: CASSPPAGQADTQYF.

The chain couples TRBV2 to TRBJ1-5; the TCRdb call, TRBD1, lacks DNA for checking. Germline V gene lookup returns CDR1 SNHLY and CDR2 FYNNEI. CDR3 size: 14 residues. CDR3 in amino acids: CASSYSGGGQPQHF.

In terms of frequency, this clonotype is medium-sized. The rearrangement joins TRBV9 to TRBJ2-7. Germline CDR1 and CDR2: SGDLS and YYNGEE. The CDR3 spans 15 residues. The CDR3 region is CASSVGSGGTYEQYF.

The J gene is TRBJ2-3, the V gene TRBV6-6; TCRdb designates TRBD2, a call that cannot be tested without DNA. This CDR3 has 14 residues. Germline values: CDR1 MNHNY, CDR2 SVGAGI (reference sequence). The chain's CDR3 is CASSYSGTTDTQYF.

V gene TRBV10-2 combines with J gene TRBJ2-1; the D gene TCRdb calls, TRBD1, cannot be checked with no DNA. The germline CDR1 and CDR2 sequences are WSHSY and SAAADI. The CDR3 is made up of 14 amino acids. CDR3 protein: CASAAGASYNEQFF.

Frequency places this clonotype as medium-sized. The chain combines TRBV4-3 with TRBJ1-2; lacking DNA, the TRBD1 call made by TCRdb goes unchecked. CDR1 is LGHNA, CDR2 YSLEER, per germline. This CDR3 is 16 amino acids long. CDR3 loop: CASSHGATGTLYGYTF.

This clonotype is called medium-sized based on its frequency. CDR3 sequence: CASLRLGETAGTYEQYF. The chain employs TRBV7-2 and TRBJ2-7; as DNA is missing, the TRBD1 call by TCRdb cannot be tested. Germline CDR1 is SGHTA and CDR2 is FQGNSA. The CDR3 has 17 residues.

This clonotype is medium-sized by frequency. This chain connects TRBV12-3 or TRBV12-4 to TRBJ1-1. The length of the CDR3 is 14 residues. The CDR3 loop reads CASSPAGLDTEAFF.

The genes are TRBV29-1 and TRBJ2-5. Germline CDR1 reads SQVTM; CDR2 reads ANQGSEA. This CDR3 spans 13 amino acids. The CDR3 here is CSVLQGNQETQYF.

This clonotype is labeled medium-sized based on frequency. The chain recombines TRBV28 with TRBJ1-2; TCRdb lists TRBD1, though no DNA is available to test this call. Germline V gene sequence: CDR1 MDHEN, CDR2 SYDVKM. This CDR3 has 16 residues. Here the CDR3 reads CASSLFKSGWTYGYTF.

According to its frequency, this clonotype is large (0.1 to 1%). The chain links TRBV7-9 to TRBJ2-7; absent DNA, TCRdb's TRBD2 call cannot be checked. The CDR3 spans 15 residues. CDR1 and CDR2 (germline): SEHNR, FQNEAQ (reference sequence). CDR3: CASSLEASAIYEQYF.

Considering frequency, this clonotype is medium-sized. This chain uses TRBV7-2 with TRBJ2-1; TCRdb's assignment of TRBD1 cannot be checked, as there is no DNA. The CDR3 totals 16 residues. Germline assignment: CDR1 SGHTA and CDR2 FQGNSA. CDR3 sequence reads: CASSLGATPGNNEQFF.

The CDR3 sequence is CSVTGGKDGYTF. The chain couples TRBV29-1 to TRBJ1-2; absent DNA, TCRdb's TRBD1 call cannot be checked. There are 12 residues in the CDR3. Germline CDR1 is SQVTM and CDR2 is ANQGSEA.

V usage is TRBV6-6 and J usage is TRBJ2-7; TCRdb proposes TRBD1, but this gene call is untestable without DNA. The CDR3 is made up of 14 amino acids. CDR1 is MNHNY, CDR2 SVGAGI, per germline (reference sequence). The CDR3 reads CASTGQTITYEQYF.

This clonotype is labeled medium-sized (0.01 to 0.1%) based on frequency. V is TRBV6-5 and J is TRBJ2-3; TCRdb's D call, TRBD2, is unchecked because there is no DNA. Germline loops: CDR1 MNHEY, CDR2 SVGAGI. This CDR3 spans 14 amino acids. CDR3 sequence reads: CASSYGGGTDTQYF.

In terms of frequency, this clonotype is medium-sized. V and J are TRBV27 and TRBJ1-6. Germline assignment: CDR1 MNHEY and CDR2 SMNVEV (reference sequence). There are 13 residues in the CDR3. The CDR3 sequence: CASSLFRDSPLHF.

J is TRBJ2-1 and V is TRBV5-1; TCRdb's D gene call, TRBD2, goes unchecked for lack of DNA. The CDR3 spans 17 residues. CDR1 and CDR2 from the germline V gene are SGHRS and YFSETQ. The CDR3 reads CASSLWLAGVSDNEQFF.

The V call is TRBV9, the J call TRBJ2-5; TCRdb names TRBD1, which stays unverified in the absence of DNA. Germline V lookup: CDR1 SGDLS, CDR2 YYNGEE. This CDR3 is built from 15 residues. The CDR3 loop is CASSPRDWNQETQYF.

The rearrangement uses TRBV3-1 and TRBJ2-5; TCRdb gives TRBD1 as the D gene, but with no DNA this cannot be confirmed. CDR1 and CDR2 from the germline V gene are LGHDT and YNNKEL (reference sequence). The CDR3 length is 15 residues. The CDR3 loop is CASSDTGTGISNQYF.

This clonotype counts as medium-sized by frequency. The V and J genes are TRBV24-1 and TRBJ2-1. There are 14 residues in the CDR3. CDR1 and CDR2 (germline): KGHDR, SFDVKD. CDR3 sequence reads: CATSDRNGFHEQFF.